This T cell receptor (beta chain) emerged from a study of response to subunit inactivated influenza vaccine. Overall study results and limits: With each seasonal influenza vaccination, the authors suggested, few new T cells are recruited.

TCRdb redid the calling of the RT-PCR reads with MiXCR, one entry per CDR3 protein. The sample carries about 310,000 distinct CDR3 sequences, 20% to 25% recorded once. The CDR3 loop spans 15 amino acids. Germline CDR1 reads MNHEY; CDR2 reads SVGEGT. V was cut by 4 bases and J by 2 bases, with 14 bases left in between. This clonotype was observed a few times. Its matching antigen is unknown. The TCR originated in a man aged 50 to 75 who received an inactivated influenza vaccine. The chain couples TRBV6-2 or TRBV6-3 to TRBJ1-1; D unresolved. The source material was PBMCs from blood, sampled about 20 months after vaccination. The CDR3 reads CASSFERRQNTEAFF. CDR3 nucleotides: TGTGCCAGCAGTTTTGAACGGAGACAAAACACTGAAGCTTTCTTT.